One sample yielded the 29 T cell receptor beta chains listed below, sequenced in a study of cytomegalovirus exposure and HLA in healthy donors. Vbeta (60) and Jbeta (13) primers were used in the PCR. Only in-frame clones appear in the TCRdb table, and some are missing; sequencing was by immunoSEQ multiplex PCR. The specimen's table records under 90,000 clones. Sequencing used PBMCs. The source of these receptors is a man aged 50-60 years in good health and CMV-seropositive.

The V gene is TRBV4-1, the J gene TRBJ2-7; no reliable D call. The V end lost 3 bases, the J end lost 2 bases, and 17 bases lay between the germline ends. Looked up from germline, CDR1 is MGHRA and CDR2 is YSYEKL. The CDR3 sequence is 16 residues long. The CDR3 bases are TGCGCCAGCAGCCAGATGCCGCTAGACCGAACCTACGAGCAGTACTTC. Protein sequence: CASSQMPLDRTYEQYF.

The chain uses TRBV6-1 and TRBJ2-1, with 7 bases that match TRBD1. The germline V gene encodes CDR1 MNHNS and CDR2 SASEGT. The CDR3 is 12 amino acids. V lost 3 bases to trimming and J lost 7 bases; unmatched junction nucleotides: 0. CDR3 sequence (DNA): TGTGCCAGCAGTGAGGGACAGAATGAGCAGTTCTTC. Translation gives CASSEGQNEQFF.

This sequence joins TRBV2 and TRBJ1-2; D ambiguous. The V gene's germline CDR1 is SNHLY and CDR2 FYNNEI. The CDR3 is made up of 15 amino acids. V dropped 4 bases and J dropped 8 bases, with 20 bases sitting between them. CDR3 loop: CASSGSSVSTGGYTF. CDR3 bases: TGTGCCAGCAGTGGTTCTTCCGTTAGCACGGGGGGCTACACCTTC.

The chain is built from TRBV7-9 and TRBJ2-1, with 11 nucleotides matching TRBD2. Trimming cost V 4 bases and J 7 bases; bases outside gene matches: 3. The CDR3 is 14 amino acids. In germline, CDR1 is SEHNR, CDR2 FQNEAQ (reference sequence). CDR3 coding DNA: TGTGCCAGCAGCTCCTTAGCGGGAGGGAATGAGCAGTTCTTC. Translation: CASSSLAGGNEQFF.

The V and J genes are TRBV18 and TRBJ1-1; possibly TRBD1 for D (6 bases). The CDR3 spans 17 residues. V dropped 3 bases and J dropped 0 bases, with 17 bases sitting between them. The germline CDR1 and CDR2 sequences are KGHSH and LQKENI. This chain's CDR3 is CASSPLGQSLMNTEAFF. The CDR3 bases are TGTGCCAGCTCACCGCTAGGACAGTCTTTGATGAACACTGAAGCTTTCTTT.

The V gene is TRBV28, the J gene TRBJ2-1; TRBD2 matches at 15 bases. Looked up from germline, CDR1 is MDHEN and CDR2 is SYDVKM. The CDR3 is made up of 16 amino acids. J lost 5 bases, V lost 4 bases, and 3 bases had no gene match. CDR3: CASSSRTSGGDNEQFF. Here the CDR3 DNA reads TGTGCCAGCAGTTCTAGGACTAGCGGGGGGGACAATGAGCAGTTCTTC.

V is TRBV5-1 and J is TRBJ1-3; D is unresolved. From germline, CDR1 is SGHRS and CDR2 YFSETQ. Deletions cut 1 base from V and 4 bases from J, with 9 bases between. CDR3 length: 14 residues. The CDR3: CASSLNSDGNTIYF. CDR3 DNA sequence: TGCGCCAGCAGCTTGAACAGTGACGGAAACACCATATATTTT.

The CDR3 here is CASSADFRESETQYF. In nucleotides, the CDR3 is TGTGCCAGCAGTGCGGACTTTCGGGAGAGTGAGACCCAGTACTTC. The rearrangement links TRBV2 to TRBJ2-5, with D possibly TRBD2 on 6 matching bases. The CDR3 extends over 15 amino acids. V lost 4 bases and J lost 5, with 17 bases in between. Germline-derived CDR1 and CDR2 are SNHLY and FYNNEI.

Of note for this clone: It is unclear where the CDR3 begins or ends on the DNA, so no DNA is shown, and the CDR3 is as TCRdb lists it. The V call is TRBV10-2, the J call TRBJ1-1. The length of the CDR3 is 12 amino acids, counting both ends. CDR1 is WSHSY, CDR2 SAAADI, per germline. CDR3 protein: CASSTSNTEAFF.

The chain links TRBV18 to TRBJ1-1, with a weak D call TRBD1 (6 bases). Germline loops: CDR1 KGHSH, CDR2 LQKENI. The CDR3 totals 16 residues. Trimming cost V 0 bases and J 5 bases, with 16 bases left between them. For the CDR3, the DNA is TGTGCCAGCTCACCACCGGAGGGGAGGGGGAAGACTGAAGCTTTCTTT. Translation gives CASSPPEGRGKTEAFF.

This sequence joins TRBV25-1 and TRBJ2-5; D might be TRBD2 (7 bases). V was pared by 0 bases and J by 1 base, with 9 bases between. This CDR3 contains 15 residues. Germline V lookup: CDR1 MGHDK, CDR2 SYGVNS. Here the CDR3 DNA reads TGTGCCAGCAGTGAATATGGGGGGGCCCAAGAGACCCAGTACTTC. As protein: CASSEYGGAQETQYF.

The gene calls are TRBV6-1 and TRBJ2-1; 8 nucleotides match TRBD1. Trimming cost V 5 bases and J 5 bases; bases outside gene matches: 2. The CDR3 spans 13 residues. Germline V gene sequence: CDR1 MNHNS, CDR2 SASEGT. CDR3 residues: CASSTDRDNEQFF. The CDR3 DNA reads TGTGCCAGCAGTACGGACAGGGACAATGAGCAGTTCTTC.

V is TRBV2 and J is TRBJ1-5; a weak D match, TRBD1 (5 bases). With 6 bases removed from V and 2 bases from J, the gap between germline ends came to 14 bases. This CDR3 contains 15 residues. Germline CDR1 SNHLY, CDR2 FYNNEI. The CDR3, as DNA: TGTGCCAGCAGCCCCTCCGACAGAGGCAATCAGCCCCAGCATTTT. Protein sequence: CASSPSDRGNQPQHF.

This sequence joins TRBV28 and TRBJ2-4; TRBD1 might be the D (6 bases). Germline loops: CDR1 MDHEN, CDR2 SYDVKM. CDR3 size: 14 residues. The V and J ends lost 6 bases and 8 bases respectively, with 17 bases between them. CDR3 sequence reads: CASSTLQGLDIQYF. CDR3 in DNA: TGTGCCAGCAGCACTTTACAGGGATTAGACATTCAGTACTTC.

The chain uses TRBV10-3 and TRBJ2-7; TRBD2 agrees at 10 bases. Germline loops: CDR1 ENHRY, CDR2 SYGVKD. The CDR3 contains 13 residues. Trimming cost V 10 bases and J 5 bases; bases outside gene matches: 8. CDR3 sequence reads: CATSSGSPHEQYF. As DNA, the CDR3 is TGTGCCACCTCTAGCGGGAGCCCCCACGAGCAGTACTTC.

The chain carries TRBV10-1 and TRBJ2-5, with D uncertain. The CDR3 spans 13 residues. Between the trimmed V and J ends, which lost 2 bases and 2 bases, there was a span of 6 bases. Germline V lookup: CDR1 WNHNN, CDR2 SYGVQD (reference sequence). CDR3 loop: CASSETPQETQYF. The CDR3, as DNA: TGCGCCAGCAGTGAGACTCCTCAAGAGACCCAGTACTTC.

J is TRBJ1-1 and V is TRBV11-2; TRBD1 is a possible D gene (5 bases). The V gene lost 0 bases and the J gene lost 6 bases, with 8 bases spanning the gap. In germline, CDR1 is SGHAT, CDR2 FQNNGV. The CDR3 sequence is 13 residues long. The CDR3 loop reads CASSLDSGSEAFF. DNA of the CDR3: TGTGCCAGCAGCTTAGATTCAGGGTCTGAAGCTTTCTTT. Using reference TRBV11-2 and TRBJ1-1 for the parts outside the CDR3, the full variable domain is EAGVAQSPRYKIIEKRQSVAFWCNPISGHATLYWYQQILGQGPKLLIQFQNNGVVDDSQLPKDRFSAERLKGVDSTLKIQPAKLEDSAVYLCASSLDSGSEAFFGQGTRLTVV.

V and J are TRBV20-1 and TRBJ1-2; TRBD1 is a possible D gene (5 bases). The CDR3 loop spans 11 amino acids. Trimming cost V 3 bases and J 14 bases, with 16 bases left between them. The germline gives CDR1 DFQATT, CDR2 SNEGSKA (reference sequence). The CDR3 region has the DNA TGCAGTGCTAGTGGGGGGGATATAAGTACCTTC. It translates to CSASGGDISTF.

CDR3 residues: CASSSRGDTEAFF. CDR3 sequence (DNA): TGTGCCAGCAGCTCTCGGGGGGACACTGAAGCTTTCTTT. The genes are TRBV9 and TRBJ1-1; D is perhaps TRBD1 (5 bases). Trimming took off 4 bases at V and 3 bases at J, with 10 bases between the two ends. The length of the CDR3 is 13 residues. Per the germline V gene, CDR1 is SGDLS and CDR2 is YYNGEE.

This rearrangement joins TRBV30 to TRBJ1-2; possible D gene TRBD1, 5 bases. From germline, CDR1 is GTSNPN and CDR2 SVGIG (reference sequence). V gave up 7 bases and J gave up 8 bases, with 20 bases separating them. This CDR3 spans 13 amino acids. CDR3 DNA sequence: TGTGCCTACTGGAGTGTAAGTACAGGCGGCTACACCTTC. This sequence encodes CAYWSVSTGGYTF. The full variable domain, its missing parts supplied by reference TRBV30 and TRBJ1-2, is SQTIHQWPATLVQPVGSPLSLECTVEGTSNPNLYWYRQAAGRGLQLLFYSVGIGQISSEVPQNLSASRPQDRQFILSSKKLLLSDSGFYLCAYWSVSTGGYTFGSGTRLTVV.

V usage is TRBV9 and J usage is TRBJ1-4; 9 nucleotides match TRBD1. The CDR3 runs 19 residues. V lost 3 bases, J lost 6 bases, and 18 bases stayed unmatched. Germline CDR1 reads SGDLS; CDR2 reads YYNGEE. The CDR3 sequence: CASSGLQGAAGATDEKLFF. The CDR3, as DNA: TGTGCCAGCAGCGGATTACAGGGGGCAGCTGGGGCGACCGATGAAAAACTGTTTTTT.

The rearrangement links TRBV6-1 to TRBJ1-1; perhaps TRBD1 as D (5 bases). Germline CDR1 MNHNS, CDR2 SASEGT. The CDR3 totals 14 residues. In DNA, the CDR3 is TGTGTCTCTCGTGATGGGGGGGGAAACACTGAAGCTTTCTTT. Residues: CVSRDGGGNTEAFF.

The rearrangement uses TRBV18 and TRBJ2-7; 7 bases fit TRBD1. CDR1 KGHSH and CDR2 LQKENI come from the germline V gene. This CDR3 is 13 amino acids long. Trimming at V came to 2 bases and at J to 4 bases, leaving 2 bases not matched to a gene. The DNA for the CDR3 is TGTGCCAGCTCACCAGGCAGGGGGTACGAGCAGTACGTC. Translating gives CASSPGRGYEQYV.

The rearrangement links TRBV19 to TRBJ2-2, with D possibly being TRBD1 (5 bases). The CDR3 contains 13 residues. Germline V lookup: CDR1 LNHDA, CDR2 SQIVND (reference sequence). V shed 6 bases and J shed 6 bases, with 11 bases lying between them. CDR3 sequence: CASSKGHPGELFF. Here the CDR3 DNA reads TGTGCCAGTAGCAAAGGACATCCCGGGGAGCTGTTTTTT.

To note about this clone: Other DNA sequences from this sample encode an identical CDR3 as well. The V gene is TRBV19, the J gene TRBJ2-3, with TRBD2 identical over 7 bases. The length of the CDR3 is 18 residues. The germline CDR1 and CDR2 sequences are LNHDA and SQIVND (reference sequence). The CDR3 nucleotides are TGTGACTCCAGTAAGTTGGAGGGTCTAGCGGTTAGCACAGATACGCAGTATTTT. It is translated as CDSSKLEGLAVSTDTQYF.

The chain employs TRBV30 and TRBJ2-6; possible D gene TRBD1, 6 bases. Trimming stripped 2 bases from V and 0 bases from J, with 11 bases between. The germline V gene has CDR1 GTSNPN and CDR2 SVGIG (reference sequence). The CDR3 is 16 residues long. CDR3 in amino acids: CAWSRQERSGANVLTF. CDR3 in DNA: TGTGCCTGGAGTCGACAGGAGCGCTCTGGGGCCAACGTCCTGACTTTC.

The genes are TRBV30 and TRBJ1-1; perhaps TRBD1 as D (6 bases). The CDR3 is 15 residues long. Germline CDR1 and CDR2: GTSNPN and SVGIG (reference sequence). The V gene lost 0 bases and the J gene lost 8 bases, with 19 bases spanning the gap. CDR3 nucleotides: TGTGCCTGGAGTGTTACTCCGGGACATAAAGAGGAAGCTTTCTTT. It encodes CAWSVTPGHKEEAFF.

V usage is TRBV7-8 and J usage is TRBJ2-1; 8 positions match TRBD2. Germline-derived CDR1 and CDR2 are SGHVS and FQNEAQ. V gave up 4 bases and J gave up 7 bases; unmatched junction bases: 6. The CDR3 runs 14 residues. The CDR3 reads CASSSGRGANEQFF. The CDR3, as DNA: TGTGCCAGCAGCTCTGGGCGGGGGGCGAATGAGCAGTTCTTC.

This chain links TRBV19 with TRBJ1-2, with a tentative D call TRBD1 (5 bases). The CDR3 runs to 14 residues. Germline V gene sequence: CDR1 LNHDA, CDR2 SQIVND (reference sequence). V was clipped by 11 bases and J by 2 bases, with 18 bases between them. The CDR3 reads CAALRQGLNYGYTF. In nucleotides, the CDR3 is TGTGCCGCCTTACGGCAGGGTTTAAACTATGGCTACACCTTC.